This is a list of T cell receptor beta chains from one sample in a study of T cells after yellow fever vaccination. TCRdb fed the 5' RACE reads into MiXCR, producing one record per CDR3 protein. The sample lists 510,000 or so distinct CDR3 sequences; about a fifth were seen once. This sample comprised PBMCs, obtained 15 days after the yellow fever booster vaccination. The receptors were gathered from a man in his thirties or forties who received the YFV17D yellow fever vaccine. CDR3s include the opening cysteine and the closing phenylalanine or tryptophan. D genes are given only for firm matches. Expanded clones get a size class; other rows say once, few or many, or leave the size out.

TRBV4-3	TRBJ2-2	-	few	CASSPDLTGELFF	TGCGCCAGCAGCCCGGACCTCACCGGGGAGCTGTTTTTT
TRBV12-3/TRBV12-4	TRBJ1-2	-	few	CASSPSGLYGYTF	TGTGCCAGCAGCCCGAGCGGGCTCTATGGCTACACCTTC
TRBV10-3	TRBJ1-2	-	few	CAISESEGEAYGYTF	TGTGCCATCAGTGAGTCGGAGGGCGAAGCCTATGGCTACACCTTC
TRBV5-1	TRBJ2-5	TRBD1	-	CASSRGGTGGYETQYF	TGCGCCAGCAGCCGCGGCGGGACAGGGGGATATGAGACCCAGTACTTC
TRBV24-1	TRBJ2-1	TRBD2	few	CATSDQASGTSYNEQFF	TGTGCCACCAGTGATCAGGCTAGCGGGACTTCTTACAATGAGCAGTTCTTC
TRBV15	TRBJ2-5	TRBD1	-	CATSSELQGWETQYF	TGTGCCACCAGCAGCGAATTACAGGGGTGGGAGACCCAGTACTTC
TRBV4-3	TRBJ2-2	-	few	CASSQAEQRPRGTGELFF	TGCGCCAGCAGCCAAGCAGAGCAGCGGCCGCGAGGCACCGGGGAGCTGTTTTTT
TRBV11-2	TRBJ2-2	TRBD2	many	CASSPREGAGDLTGELFF	TGTGCCAGCAGCCCGCGGGAGGGAGCGGGAGACCTTACCGGGGAGCTGTTTTTT
TRBV4-3	TRBJ2-5	-	-	CASSPNGGKETQYF	TGCGCCAGCAGCCCCAATGGGGGGAAGGAGACCCAGTACTTC
TRBV12-3/TRBV12-4	TRBJ2-1	-	few	CASSLTRGVIEQFF	TGTGCCAGCAGTTTAACTAGGGGGGTTATCGAGCAGTTCTTC
TRBV4-3	TRBJ2-1	TRBD2	-	CASSQERTSGGLEQFF	TGCGCCAGCAGCCAAGAAAGAACTAGCGGTGGGTTGGAGCAGTTCTTC
TRBV5-1	TRBJ2-5	-	few	CASSLALANRGIRSETQYF	TGCGCCAGCAGCTTGGCCCTGGCAAACCGGGGGATAAGATCGGAGACCCAGTACTTC
TRBV28	TRBJ2-4	TRBD1	few	CASSLVDRGQDIQYF	TGTGCCAGCAGTTTGGTGGACAGGGGGCAGGACATTCAGTACTTC
TRBV5-1	TRBJ2-1	TRBD2	-	CASSWAGTSGNEQFF	TGCGCCAGCAGCTGGGCCGGGACTAGCGGTAATGAGCAGTTCTTC
TRBV6-2/TRBV6-3	TRBJ2-1	-	few	CASSQGSREQFF	TGTGCCAGCAGCCAAGGGAGTCGTGAGCAGTTCTTC
TRBV20-1	TRBJ2-7	-	-	CSPKGNEQYF	TGCAGTCCCAAAGGTAACGAGCAGTACTTC
TRBV12-3/TRBV12-4	TRBJ2-1	TRBD2	few	CASSILAAHYYNEQFF	TGTGCCAGCAGTATACTAGCGGCCCACTACTACAATGAGCAGTTCTTC
TRBV7-2	TRBJ2-7	-	many	CASSLGLDEQYF	TGTGCCAGCAGCTTGGGGCTAGACGAGCAGTACTTC
TRBV5-1	TRBJ1-3	-	once	CASSLAANSGNTIYF	TGCGCCAGCAGCTTGGCCGCAAACTCTGGAAACACCATATATTTT
TRBV20-1	TRBJ2-6	-	-	CSAPVEGSGANVLTF	TGCAGTGCTCCTGTGGAGGGCTCTGGGGCCAACGTCCTGACTTTC
TRBV4-3	TRBJ2-2	-	few	CASSQDKLERHGGTGELFF	TGCGCCAGCAGCCAAGATAAATTAGAGAGACACGGTGGCACCGGGGAGCTGTTTTTT
TRBV7-9	TRBJ2-1	-	-	CAISLEGIGYNEQFF	TGTGCCATCAGCTTAGAAGGGATTGGCTACAATGAGCAGTTCTTC
TRBV4-1	TRBJ2-3	TRBD2	-	CASSQELMGGRAGRTDTQYF	TGCGCCAGCAGCCAAGAGCTGATGGGCGGGAGGGCCGGGCGCACAGATACGCAGTATTTT
TRBV4-3	TRBJ2-2	-	-	CASSQDALLTGELFF	TGCGCCAGCAGCCAGGACGCCCTCCTCACCGGGGAGCTGTTTTTT
TRBV7-8	TRBJ2-2	-	few	CASSSLRAETRQKAGELFF	TGTGCCAGCAGCTCCCTTAGGGCGGAAACTAGGCAGAAGGCCGGGGAGCTGTTTTTT
TRBV5-6	TRBJ2-1	TRBD2	-	CASSLAGGEGEQFF	TGTGCCAGCAGCTTAGCGGGAGGGGAGGGCGAGCAGTTCTTC
TRBV10-3	TRBJ1-1	-	-	CAISDGGTEAFF	TGTGCCATCAGTGACGGTGGGACTGAAGCTTTCTTT
TRBV29-1	TRBJ2-1	TRBD2	-	CSVASSGNPYNEQFF	TGCAGCGTTGCCTCTAGCGGGAACCCCTACAATGAGCAGTTCTTC
TRBV2	TRBJ2-7	-	many	CASGGTPYEQYF	TGTGCCAGCGGGGGGACCCCATACGAGCAGTACTTC
TRBV12-3/TRBV12-4	TRBJ2-1	-	-	CASSKSTGTYNEQFF	TGTGCCAGCAGTAAGTCGACCGGGACCTACAATGAGCAGTTCTTC
TRBV6-5	TRBJ1-2	-	few	CASSYSIQLNYGYTF	TGTGCCAGCAGTTACTCGATTCAGCTCAACTATGGCTACACCTTC
TRBV11-1	TRBJ2-5	TRBD2	-	CASSARTSAQETQYF	TGTGCCAGCAGCGCGCGGACTAGCGCACAAGAGACCCAGTACTTC
TRBV7-9	TRBJ2-7	-	-	CASSSSSDYEQYF	TGTGCCAGCAGCTCCTCCAGCGACTACGAGCAGTACTTC
TRBV6-2/TRBV6-3	TRBJ2-2	TRBD2	many	CASRLAVNTGELFF	TGTGCCAGCAGACTAGCGGTCAACACCGGGGAGCTGTTTTTT
TRBV5-6	TRBJ2-5	TRBD2	few	CASSYRGLGREQTTQYF	TGTGCCAGCAGCTATCGGGGTCTCGGGCGGGAGCAGACGACCCAGTACTTC
TRBV7-7	TRBJ2-5	TRBD1	few	CASSQGQVGQETQYF	TGTGCCAGCAGCCAGGGACAGGTGGGGCAAGAGACCCAGTACTTC
TRBV19	TRBJ2-2	TRBD1	few	CASLRTGNTGELFF	TGTGCCAGTCTCCGGACAGGGAACACCGGGGAGCTGTTTTTT
TRBV7-9	TRBJ2-1	-	-	CASSLSRGVYNEQFF	TGTGCCAGCAGCTTATCCAGGGGTGTCTACAATGAGCAGTTCTTC
TRBV5-1	TRBJ2-3	TRBD1	few	CASNPGTGSLTDTQYF	TGCGCCAGCAACCCCGGGACAGGGAGTCTCACAGATACGCAGTATTTT
TRBV10-3	TRBJ1-1	-	few	CATLQGGTNTEAFF	TGTGCCACCCTTCAGGGAGGGACGAACACTGAAGCTTTCTTT
TRBV29-1	TRBJ2-7	-	-	CSVAERSYEQYF	TGCAGCGTTGCCGAGAGGTCCTACGAGCAGTACTTC
TRBV5-5	TRBJ2-7	-	-	CASSSREGTGSHEQYF	TGTGCCAGCAGCTCACGGGAGGGGACAGGGTCACACGAGCAGTACTTC
TRBV29-1	TRBJ2-7	-	few	CSVESGIGSYEQYF	TGCAGCGTTGAGTCGGGCATTGGGAGCTACGAGCAGTACTTC
TRBV6-1	TRBJ2-7	TRBD2	few	CASSIAGVSYEQYF	TGTGCCAGCTCGATAGCGGGAGTGAGTTACGAGCAGTACTTC
TRBV6-1	TRBJ2-7	-	-	CAVRKRPGYEQYF	TGTGCCGTTAGAAAACGCCCGGGCTACGAGCAGTACTTC
TRBV10-2	TRBJ2-1	TRBD2	-	CASVGTSGGEQFF	TGCGCCAGCGTCGGGACTAGCGGCGGTGAGCAGTTCTTC
TRBV18	TRBJ2-7	-	-	CASSPRDALPGEQYF	TGTGCCAGCTCACCCCGGGACGCCCTCCCGGGCGAGCAGTACTTC
TRBV7-9	TRBJ2-7	TRBD2	few	CASSPGRAGYEQYF	TGTGCCAGCAGCCCCGGGAGGGCCGGCTACGAGCAGTACTTC
TRBV6-5	TRBJ2-1	-	few	CASSYSGQALNEQFF	TGTGCCAGCAGTTACTCCGGTCAGGCACTCAATGAGCAGTTCTTC
TRBV20-1	TRBJ1-4	-	few	CSAVRGDNEKLFF	TGCAGTGCTGTCCGTGGAGATAATGAAAAACTGTTTTTT
TRBV28	TRBJ2-7	TRBD2	-	CASSSAGTSDYEQYF	TGTGCCAGCAGTTCGGCCGGGACTAGCGACTACGAGCAGTACTTC
TRBV20-1	TRBJ2-1	TRBD2	few	CSARDPGLAGYNEQFF	TGCAGTGCTAGAGACCCGGGACTAGCGGGGTACAATGAGCAGTTCTTC